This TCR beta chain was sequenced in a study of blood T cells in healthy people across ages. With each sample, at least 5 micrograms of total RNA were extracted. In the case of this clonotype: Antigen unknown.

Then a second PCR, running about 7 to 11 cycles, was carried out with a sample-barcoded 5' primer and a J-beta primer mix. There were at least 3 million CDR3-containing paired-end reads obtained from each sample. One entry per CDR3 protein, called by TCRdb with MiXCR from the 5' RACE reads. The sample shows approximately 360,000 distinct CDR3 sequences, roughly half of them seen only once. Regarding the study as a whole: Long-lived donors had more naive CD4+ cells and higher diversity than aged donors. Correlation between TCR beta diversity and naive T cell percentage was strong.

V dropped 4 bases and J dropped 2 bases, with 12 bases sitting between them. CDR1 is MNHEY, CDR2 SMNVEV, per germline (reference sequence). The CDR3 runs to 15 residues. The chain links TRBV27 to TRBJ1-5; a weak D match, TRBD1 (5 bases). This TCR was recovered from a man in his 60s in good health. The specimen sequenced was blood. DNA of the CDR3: TGTGCCAGCAGTTCCCGGGACGGGGGCAATCAGCCCCAGCATTTT. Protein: CASSSRDGGNQPQHF.